The 13 T cell receptor beta chains given below trace back to one sample, sequenced in a study of blood T cell repertoires in COVID-19. Data came from immunoSEQ multiplex PCR; TCRdb stores just in-frame clones and leaves some out. This sample has fewer than 40,000 clones, with over 65% found just once. What was sequenced was peripheral blood. These receptors came from a man aged 55-75 years with active COVID-19.

The chain carries TRBV28 and TRBJ1-5; D is uncertain. Looked up from germline, CDR1 is MDHEN and CDR2 is SYDVKM. V was trimmed by 0 bases and J by 0 bases, leaving 12 bases between them. This CDR3 has 17 residues. CDR3 bases: TGTGCCAGCAGTTTATGGGGCCTCCAAGATAGCAATCAGCCCCAGCATTTT. Encoded protein: CASSLWGLQDSNQPQHF.

The J gene is TRBJ2-2, the V gene TRBV5-8; no clear D. V lost 4 bases, J lost 5 bases, and 21 bases lay in between. The CDR3 is made up of 17 amino acids. Germline lookup yields CDR1 SGHTS and CDR2 YDEGEE. CDR3 in DNA: TGTGCCAGCAGCCCTCGCCGCGTCCTAGGAAGGACCGGGGAGCTGTTTTTT. The encoded protein is CASSPRRVLGRTGELFF.

The gene calls are TRBV5-8 and TRBJ1-1, with TRBD1 matching over 9 bases. The V and J ends lost 4 bases and 5 bases, in that order; junction bases with no gene match: 15. The CDR3 has 17 amino acids. Germline loops: CDR1 SGHTS, CDR2 YDEGEE. CDR3 protein: CASSPGTGYGWTTEAFF. CDR3 bases: TGTGCCAGCAGCCCAGGGACAGGGTATGGTTGGACGACTGAAGCTTTCTTT.

This clone was detected only once. This chain links TRBV10-1 with TRBJ1-5; 8 bases are a match to TRBD1. In germline, CDR1 is WNHNN, CDR2 SYGVQD (reference sequence). V lost 8 bases and J lost 1; bases outside the gene matches: 4. The CDR3 loop spans 14 amino acids. The CDR3 is CASPRTGSNQPQHF. As DNA, the CDR3 is TGCGCCAGCCCTCGGACAGGGAGCAATCAGCCCCAGCATTTT.

V gene TRBV19 combines with J gene TRBJ2-1, with TRBD2 matching 11 bases. Germline values: CDR1 LNHDA, CDR2 SQIVND (reference sequence). J lost 8 bases, V lost 5 bases, and 8 bases had no gene match. The CDR3 is 15 residues long. This chain's CDR3 is CASSELAGVGDEQFF. Written as DNA, the CDR3 is TGTGCCAGTAGTGAACTAGCGGGGGTCGGGGATGAGCAGTTCTTC.

The V call is TRBV12-3 or TRBV12-4, the J call TRBJ2-1; 7 positions match TRBD2. Trimming removed 8 bases from V and 6 bases from J; junction bases left unmatched: 7. The CDR3 contains 13 residues. For the CDR3, the DNA is TGTGCCAGCGGGAAGCCGGGGGGCAATGAGCAGTTCTTC. The encoded protein is CASGKPGGNEQFF.

V usage is TRBV28 and J usage is TRBJ1-5; 9 bases fit TRBD1. From germline, CDR1 is MDHEN and CDR2 SYDVKM. This CDR3 is 17 amino acids long. The ends lost 5 bases at V and 4 bases at J; junction bases unmatched: 12. For the CDR3, the DNA is TGTGCCAGCAGTCGCTTCGGGACAGGGCGTCGGAATCAGCCCCAGCATTTT. This translates into CASSRFGTGRRNQPQHF.

In its sample, this clone was seen once. The CDR3 sequence is CASSVTGTGDRETQYF. The CDR3 bases are TGTGCCAGCAGCGTAACCGGGACAGGGGATCGAGAGACCCAGTACTTC. This chain links TRBV3-1 (or the pseudogene TRBV3-2) with TRBJ2-5; the match to TRBD1 covers 10 bases. CDR1 and CDR2 (germline): LGHDT, YNNKEL (reference sequence). The V segment lost 5 bases and the J segment 4 bases; nucleotides outside the gene matches: 10. The CDR3 has 16 residues.

The V and J genes are TRBV4-1 and TRBJ2-1; D unresolved. The V end lost 1 base, the J end lost 6 bases, and 7 bases lay between the germline ends. CDR3 size: 13 residues. Germline V gene data show CDR1 as MGHRA and CDR2 as YSYEKL. The CDR3 spells CASSQGAVNEQFF. CDR3 nucleotides: TGCGCCAGCAGCCAAGGGGCCGTCAATGAGCAGTTCTTC.

The chain is built from TRBV18 and TRBJ1-1, with D possibly TRBD1 on 5 matching bases. From germline, CDR1 is KGHSH and CDR2 LQKENI. The CDR3 has 14 residues. The V and J ends lost 4 bases and 3 bases respectively, with 12 bases between them. The CDR3 DNA follows: TGTGCCAGCTCACGGGGTCAGGGCGACACTGAAGCTTTCTTT. This encodes CASSRGQGDTEAFF.

J is TRBJ1-5 and V is TRBV6-5; 8 bases match TRBD1. CDR3 size: 14 residues. Looked up from germline, CDR1 is MNHEY and CDR2 is SVGAGI. V was clipped by 5 bases and J by 3 bases; unmatched bases: 3. The CDR3 DNA follows: TGTGCCAGCAGTCCGACAGGGGACAATCAGCCCCAGCATTTT. It translates to CASSPTGDNQPQHF.

The V and J genes are TRBV9 and TRBJ2-5, with 9 nucleotides matching TRBD1. Germline CDR1 SGDLS, CDR2 YYNGEE. This CDR3 has 15 amino acids. Germline trimming cut 4 bases from V and 1 base from J; bases unmatched to any gene: 5. CDR3 nucleotide sequence: TGTGCCAGCAGCCCCTGGACAGGGGCCCAAGAGACCCAGTACTTC. This codes for CASSPWTGAQETQYF.

CDR3 protein: CASSTRTGGTNEQFF. The DNA of the CDR3 is TGTGCCAGTAGTACTCGGACAGGGGGAACCAATGAGCAGTTCTTC. The chain links TRBV19 to TRBJ2-1; 10 bases map to TRBD1. J was trimmed by 6 bases and V by 4 bases; bases with no gene match: 6. The CDR3 covers 15 residues. Looked up from germline, CDR1 is LNHDA and CDR2 is SQIVND (reference sequence).